The present entry profiles one T cell receptor beta chain with its context. The data are from a study of blood T cell repertoires in COVID-19. Study-wide context: Italy, Spain and the United States were the sources of the convalescent and acute COVID-19 samples. Sample material is recorded as cDNA or gDNA derived from T cells, B-cell-depleted T cells, or PBMCs.

The germline V gene has CDR1 LNHDA and CDR2 SQIVND (reference sequence). V lost 4 bases and J lost 3, with 11 bases in between. The CDR3 runs to 14 residues. Some clones are missing from TCRdb's copy, which holds only in-frame ones; the method was immunoSEQ multiplex PCR. The sample carries over 250,000 clones, approximately 85% recorded once. The clonotype originates from a woman between 70 and 85 years old with acute or convalescent COVID-19. Sequencing was performed on peripheral blood. V usage is TRBV19 and J usage is TRBJ2-3; TRBD2 is a possible D gene (6 bases). In nucleotides, the CDR3 is TGTGCCAGTAGTACGGGACTCGGGACAGATACGCAGTATTTT. Protein: CASSTGLGTDTQYF.